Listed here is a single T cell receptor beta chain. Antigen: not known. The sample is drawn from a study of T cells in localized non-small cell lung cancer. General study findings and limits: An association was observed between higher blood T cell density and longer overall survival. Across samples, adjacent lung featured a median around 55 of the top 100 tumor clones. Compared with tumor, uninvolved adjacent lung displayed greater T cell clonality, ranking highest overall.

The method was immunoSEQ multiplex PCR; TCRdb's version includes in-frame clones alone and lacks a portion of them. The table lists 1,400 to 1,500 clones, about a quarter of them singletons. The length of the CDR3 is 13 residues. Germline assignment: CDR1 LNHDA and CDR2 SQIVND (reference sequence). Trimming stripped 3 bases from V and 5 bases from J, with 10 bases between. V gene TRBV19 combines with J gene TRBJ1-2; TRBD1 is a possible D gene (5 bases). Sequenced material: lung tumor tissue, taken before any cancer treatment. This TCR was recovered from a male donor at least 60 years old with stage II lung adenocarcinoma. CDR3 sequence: CASSIREEYGYTF. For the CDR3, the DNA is TGTGCCAGTAGTATCAGGGAGGAGTATGGCTACACCTTC.